The 32 T cell receptor beta chains presented below share a single source sample, sequenced in a study of response to subunit inactivated influenza vaccine. TCRdb itself ran the RT-PCR reads through MiXCR, one entry per CDR3 protein. The sample carries about 520,000 distinct CDR3 sequences, about 25% recorded once. Here the sequenced sample was CD4+ T cells sorted from PBMCs, taken roughly 5 days after vaccination. These receptors were taken from a man aged 45-65 years who received an inactivated influenza vaccine.

This clonotype was counted only a few times. This chain joins TRBV28 and TRBJ1-3; maybe TRBD1 (6 bases). Germline assignment: CDR1 MDHEN and CDR2 SYDVKM. The V gene lost 5 bases and the J gene lost 1 base, with 12 bases spanning the gap. The CDR3 is 15 residues long. CDR3 region: CASSEQGPSGNTIYF. The CDR3 DNA reads as TGTGCCAGCAGTGAACAGGGCCCTTCTGGAAACACCATATATTTT.

This chain joins TRBV12-3 or TRBV12-4 and TRBJ2-1; perhaps D is TRBD1 or TRBD2 (7 bases each). The CDR3 consists of 13 residues. V shed 3 bases and J shed 9 bases, with 12 bases lying between them. As DNA, the CDR3 is TGTGCCAGCAGTTTGCCAGGGGGGGGTGAGCAGTTCTTC. It specifies CASSLPGGGEQFF.

This clonotype was seen a few times. The CDR3 coding sequence is TGTGCCAGCAGTTCCCCCATGGAGCAGTACTTC. Residues: CASSSPMEQYF. The J gene is TRBJ2-7, the V gene TRBV28, with unresolved D. Trimming stripped 4 bases from V and 7 bases from J, with 8 bases between. The CDR3 has 11 residues. Germline values: CDR1 MDHEN, CDR2 SYDVKM.

This clonotype showed up many times. The V gene is TRBV7-2, the J gene TRBJ2-5; 7 bases are shared with TRBD1. CDR1 and CDR2 from the germline V gene are SGHTA and FQGNSA. The CDR3 loop spans 13 amino acids. V shed 5 bases, J shed 2 bases, and the junction held 2 bases outside the gene matches. The chain's CDR3 is CASSRGQQETQYF. In DNA, the CDR3 is TGTGCCAGCAGCAGGGGACAGCAAGAGACCCAGTACTTC.

V is TRBV20-1 and J is TRBJ2-1, with a possible D match to TRBD2 (5 bases). The CDR3 sequence is 16 residues long. Germline V gene lookup returns CDR1 DFQATT and CDR2 SNEGSKA (reference sequence). The V end lost 1 base, the J end lost 0 bases, and 13 bases lay between the germline ends. CDR3 bases: TGCAGTGCTAGAGCCTCCGCAGCGGTCTCCTACAATGAGCAGTTCTTC. Residues: CSARASAAVSYNEQFF.

This clonotype was seen only a few times. The J gene is TRBJ2-2, the V gene TRBV28, with 9 positions matching TRBD1. V trimming: 6 bases; J trimming: 4 bases; junction bases outside the gene matches: 6. The CDR3 has 15 residues. Germline V gene sequence: CDR1 MDHEN, CDR2 SYDVKM. DNA for the CDR3: TGTGCCAGCAGAGGACAGGGGATCGGCACCGGGGAGCTGTTTTTT. Translated: CASRGQGIGTGELFF. The full variable domain, rest sourced from reference TRBV28 and TRBJ2-2, is DVKVTQSSRYLVKRTGEKVFLECVQDMDHENMFWYRQDPGLGLRLIYFSYDVKMKEKGDIPEGYSVSREKKERFSLILESASTNQTSMYLCASRGQGIGTGELFFGEGSRLTVL.

V gene TRBV6-6 combines with J gene TRBJ2-1, with D tentatively TRBD2 (5 bases). Trimming cost V 7 bases and J 7 bases, with 11 bases left between them. From germline, CDR1 is MNHNY and CDR2 SVGAGI (reference sequence). This CDR3 contains 12 residues. The CDR3 loop reads CASTRTGNEQFF. The CDR3 region has the DNA TGTGCCAGCACCCGGACTGGAAATGAGCAGTTCTTC.

This clonotype has just a few counts. A much larger clone sits a single nucleotide away, making a read error possible. The genes are TRBV10-3 and TRBJ2-3; D uncertain. The germline gives CDR1 ENHRY, CDR2 SYGVKD. The V and J ends lost 5 bases and 0 bases respectively, with 21 bases between them. The CDR3 contains 18 residues. In nucleotides, the CDR3 is TGTGCCATCAGTCCCAGTGTCGTGGGGAAAATCAGCACAGATACGCAGTATTTT. This translates into CAISPSVVGKISTDTQYF.

The chain combines TRBV12-3 or TRBV12-4 with TRBJ2-1; D may be TRBD1 (5 bases). The V end lost 4 bases, the J end lost 14 bases, and 15 bases lay between the germline ends. The CDR3 runs to 12 residues. This CDR3 is CASSSIITGEFF. CDR3 in DNA: TGTGCCAGCAGTTCGATAATCACAGGAGAGTTCTTC.

There are a few counts of this clonotype. This sequence joins TRBV28 and TRBJ1-5; perhaps TRBD1 as D (5 bases). Germline CDR1 reads MDHEN; CDR2 reads SYDVKM. The CDR3 extends over 13 amino acids. The germline V and J ends were trimmed by 5 bases and 6 bases, with 11 bases remaining between them. The CDR3 here is CASSVTVPQPQHF. The CDR3 DNA follows: TGTGCCAGCAGTGTGACAGTTCCTCAGCCCCAGCATTTT.

The chain joins TRBV6-1 to TRBJ2-7; TRBD1 matches 7 bases. The CDR3 consists of 15 residues. The V gene's germline CDR1 is MNHNS and CDR2 SASEGT. After removal of 7 bases from V and 3 bases from J, the junction contained 12 bases not matched to a gene. Here the CDR3 DNA reads TGTGCCAGCACTCGAGGGGGCGGTTTAAACTACGAGCAGTACTTC. It codes for CASTRGGGLNYEQYF.

The chain employs TRBV7-4 and TRBJ2-5; 9 nucleotides match TRBD2. Germline CDR1 is SGHVT and CDR2 is SQSDAQ. The junction had 22 bases not matched to a gene; V was cut back by 7 bases and J by 7 bases. This CDR3 has 18 residues. In DNA, the CDR3 is TGTGCCAGCAACATAGGGGTCCTAGCGGGGACACGAAGTGGGACCCAGTACTTC. Amino acids: CASNIGVLAGTRSGTQYF.

The rearrangement joins TRBV5-8 to TRBJ2-3; maybe TRBD2 (6 bases). Germline-derived CDR1 and CDR2 are SGHTS and YDEGEE. With 1 base removed from V and 3 bases from J, the gap between germline ends came to 15 bases. This CDR3 spans 16 amino acids. DNA of the CDR3: TGTGCCAGCAGCTTGTGGAGGGCGCAGGTGACAGATACGCAGTATTTT. Protein sequence: CASSLWRAQVTDTQYF.

The chain is built from TRBV12-3 or TRBV12-4 and TRBJ2-5; D not certain. V dropped 6 bases and J dropped 4 bases, with 12 bases sitting between them. This CDR3 spans 13 amino acids. The DNA for the CDR3 is TGTGCCAGCAGCCCAGGATGGGCAGAGACCCAGTACTTC. It codes for CASSPGWAETQYF.

Only a few counts were recorded for this clonotype. This chain links TRBV20-1 with TRBJ1-2, with D perhaps matching TRBD1 (5 bases). This CDR3 contains 13 residues. V was pared by 5 bases and J by 5 bases, with 15 bases between. Germline V CDR1 and CDR2: DFQATT, SNEGSKA (reference sequence). This CDR3 is CSAPWEEGYGYTF. CDR3 sequence (DNA): TGCAGTGCTCCGTGGGAGGAGGGGTATGGCTACACCTTC.

This chain connects TRBV9 to TRBJ2-4; 8 nucleotides align to TRBD1. Germline-derived CDR1 and CDR2 are SGDLS and YYNGEE. The CDR3 consists of 15 residues. With 0 bases clipped from V and 4 bases from J, the junction kept 3 bases outside the gene matches. The CDR3: CASSVEGTGKNIQYF. CDR3 coding DNA: TGTGCCAGCAGCGTAGAAGGGACAGGAAAAAACATTCAGTACTTC.

This clonotype was picked up a small number of times. The V call is TRBV10-3, the J call TRBJ2-1; tentative D call: TRBD2 (6 bases). The germline gives CDR1 ENHRY, CDR2 SYGVKD. V shed 9 bases and J shed 2 bases, with 8 bases lying between them. This CDR3 is 12 amino acids long. The CDR3 DNA reads TGTGCCATTAGCGGCCCCTACAATGAGCAGTTCTTC. This sequence encodes CAISGPYNEQFF.

V usage is TRBV3-1 and J usage is TRBJ2-7, with 9 bases that match TRBD1. This CDR3 has 14 residues. Trimming at V came to 3 bases and at J to 3 bases, leaving 3 bases not matched to a gene. The germline V gene encodes CDR1 LGHDT and CDR2 YNNKEL (reference sequence). CDR3 protein: CASSQGQGFYEQYF. The CDR3 DNA follows: TGTGCCAGCAGCCAGGGACAGGGATTCTACGAGCAGTACTTC.

This clonotype has a handful of counts. This chain joins TRBV10-3 and TRBJ2-5; D may be TRBD2 (6 bases). The CDR3 consists of 14 residues. The germline V gene encodes CDR1 ENHRY and CDR2 SYGVKD. V was cut by 6 bases and J by 2 bases, with 13 bases left in between. In DNA form, the CDR3 reads TGTGCCATCAGCCTTGCGGGGAATCAAGAGACCCAGTACTTC. Its translation: CAISLAGNQETQYF.

The chain combines TRBV6-5 with TRBJ2-1, with 7 bases matching TRBD1. The V gene's germline CDR1 is MNHEY and CDR2 SVGAGI. V shed 2 bases, J shed 12 bases, and the junction held 19 bases outside the gene matches. The length of the CDR3 is 17 residues. The CDR3 protein is CASSYTLPGQTIGGQFF. The CDR3 DNA reads TGTGCCAGCAGTTACACCCTGCCGGGACAGACGATTGGTGGGCAGTTCTTC.

This clonotype occurred many times. The V gene is TRBV19, the J gene TRBJ2-1; D not resolved. The CDR3 runs to 14 residues. The V gene's germline CDR1 is LNHDA and CDR2 SQIVND (reference sequence). The V end lost 6 bases, the J end lost 1 base, and 10 bases lay between the germline ends. Here the CDR3 reads CASSPTRSYNEQFF. The CDR3 region has the DNA TGTGCCAGTAGCCCTACCCGGTCCTACAATGAGCAGTTCTTC.

The V and J genes are TRBV7-2 and TRBJ2-1, with D unclear. Germline CDR1 and CDR2: SGHTA and FQGNSA. The CDR3 length is 13 residues. Between the trimmed V and J ends, which lost 5 bases and 9 bases, there was a span of 14 bases. CDR3 residues: CASSLPYSSEQFF. The DNA of the CDR3 is TGTGCCAGCAGCCTACCTTATTCGAGTGAGCAGTTCTTC.

The CDR3 DNA follows: TGTGCCAGCAGCCTACCCAGGGACAAACTTGCCCCCACAGATACGCAGTATTTT. This encodes CASSLPRDKLAPTDTQYF. The rearrangement joins TRBV11-2 to TRBJ2-3; a weak D match, TRBD1 (6 bases). Germline assignment: CDR1 SGHAT and CDR2 FQNNGV. The CDR3 covers 18 residues. V was cut by 5 bases and J by 2 bases, with 23 bases left in between.

The rearrangement joins TRBV20-1 to TRBJ1-1, with D unresolved. V dropped 3 bases and J dropped 1 base, with 9 bases sitting between them. The CDR3 is 13 residues long. Germline CDR1 and CDR2: DFQATT and SNEGSKA (reference sequence). Here the CDR3 reads CSASHGGNTEAFF. The CDR3 nucleotides read TGCAGTGCTAGTCACGGCGGGAACACTGAAGCTTTCTTT.

The chain carries TRBV5-1 and TRBJ2-7; D possibly uses TRBD1 or TRBD2 (6 bases each). Germline V gene lookup returns CDR1 SGHRS and CDR2 YFSETQ. The V end was cut by 0 bases, the J end by 6 bases, with 16 bases between. The CDR3 is 15 residues long. CDR3 in amino acids: CASSLVGGMVGEQYF. CDR3 bases: TGCGCCAGCAGCTTGGTCGGGGGCATGGTGGGCGAGCAGTACTTC.

This clonotype has more than one count but fewer than ten. The chain has TRBV12-5 and TRBJ1-1; D may be TRBD1 (5 bases). Per germline, CDR1 LGHNT and CDR2 FRNRAP. V lost 5 bases and J lost 0, with 16 bases in between. This CDR3 has 16 residues. As DNA, the CDR3 is TGTGCTAGTGGTGGATACGGGACGGGACTGAACACTGAAGCTTTCTTT. Residues: CASGGYGTGLNTEAFF.

The V and J genes are TRBV7-2 and TRBJ2-6; TRBD1 matches at 7 bases. Germline lookup yields CDR1 SGHTA and CDR2 FQGNSA. This CDR3 is built from 17 residues. The V segment lost 4 bases and the J segment 4 bases; nucleotides outside the gene matches: 10. In DNA form, the CDR3 reads TGTGCCAGCAGCTGGGGCCCAGGGGGTGGCGGGGCCAACGTCCTGACTTTC. Its translation is CASSWGPGGGGANVLTF.

The V gene is TRBV5-1, the J gene TRBJ2-3; D is unclear. Between the trimmed V and J ends, which lost 0 bases and 0 bases, there was a span of 8 bases. The CDR3 runs 15 residues. Germline V gene lookup returns CDR1 SGHRS and CDR2 YFSETQ. CDR3 residues: CASSLGSPSTDTQYF. The DNA for the CDR3 is TGCGCCAGCAGCTTGGGGTCCCCTAGCACAGATACGCAGTATTTT.

A few counts support this clonotype. This chain joins TRBV20-1 and TRBJ2-1; no definite D call. Trimming stripped 0 bases from V and 7 bases from J, with 13 bases between. This CDR3 comprises 14 residues. Germline V CDR1 and CDR2: DFQATT, SNEGSKA (reference sequence). The chain's CDR3 is CSAREPRLGNEQFF. CDR3 nucleotide sequence: TGCAGTGCTAGAGAACCCAGGTTGGGGAATGAGCAGTTCTTC.

The rearrangement links TRBV28 to TRBJ2-1; 12 nucleotides line up with TRBD1. The junction had 8 bases not matched to a gene; V was cut back by 6 bases and J by 5 bases. CDR1 and CDR2 (germline): MDHEN, SYDVKM. The CDR3 is made up of 16 amino acids. CDR3 nucleotide sequence: TGTGCCAGCAGGGGGCCGGGACAGGGGGCCAACAATGAGCAGTTCTTC. Encoded protein: CASRGPGQGANNEQFF.

The chain couples TRBV6-5 to TRBJ1-4; 7 bases map to TRBD1. J gave up 0 bases and V 3 bases, and 4 bases lay outside the gene matches. The CDR3 spans 16 residues. The germline CDR1 and CDR2 sequences are MNHEY and SVGAGI. DNA of the CDR3: TGTGCCAGCAGTTATTACAGGGGTGCAACTAATGAAAAACTGTTTTTT. It yields the protein CASSYYRGATNEKLFF.

The chain has TRBV4-1 and TRBJ1-5; perhaps TRBD1 as D (5 bases). The germline V gene has CDR1 MGHRA and CDR2 YSYEKL. V was clipped by 4 bases and J by 3 bases, with 13 bases between them. The CDR3 loop spans 15 amino acids. The CDR3 DNA is TGCGCCAGCAGCCTCCGGGGCCTCAACAATCAGCCCCAGCATTTT. Amino acids: CASSLRGLNNQPQHF.